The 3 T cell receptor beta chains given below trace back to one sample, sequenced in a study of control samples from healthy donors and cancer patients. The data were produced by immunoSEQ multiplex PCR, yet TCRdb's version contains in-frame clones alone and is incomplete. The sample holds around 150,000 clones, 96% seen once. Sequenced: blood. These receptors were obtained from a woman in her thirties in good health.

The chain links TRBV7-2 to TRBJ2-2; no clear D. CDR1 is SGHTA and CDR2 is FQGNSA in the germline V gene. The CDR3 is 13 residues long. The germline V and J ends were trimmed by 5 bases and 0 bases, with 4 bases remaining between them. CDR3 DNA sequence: TGTGCCAGCAGCCAGGCGAACACCGGGGAGCTGTTTTTT. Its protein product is CASSQANTGELFF. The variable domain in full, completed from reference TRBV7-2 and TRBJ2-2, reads GAGVSQSPSNKVTEKGKDVELRCDPISGHTALYWYRQSLGQGLEFLIYFQGNSAPDKSGLPSDRFSAERTGGSVSTLTIQRTQQEDSAVYLCASSQANTGELFFGEGSRLTVL.

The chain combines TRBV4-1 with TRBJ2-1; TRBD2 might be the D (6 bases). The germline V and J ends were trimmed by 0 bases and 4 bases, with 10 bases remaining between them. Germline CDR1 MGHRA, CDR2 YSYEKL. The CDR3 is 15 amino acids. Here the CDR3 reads CASSQEERGYNEQFF. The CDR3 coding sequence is TGCGCCAGCAGCCAAGAGGAACGGGGGTACAATGAGCAGTTCTTC.

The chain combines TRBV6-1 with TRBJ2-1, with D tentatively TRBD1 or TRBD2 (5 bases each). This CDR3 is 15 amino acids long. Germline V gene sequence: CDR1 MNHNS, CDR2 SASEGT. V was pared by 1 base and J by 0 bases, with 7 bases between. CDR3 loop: CASSEGGTSYNEQFF. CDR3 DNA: TGTGCCAGCAGTGAAGGGGGGACCTCCTACAATGAGCAGTTCTTC.